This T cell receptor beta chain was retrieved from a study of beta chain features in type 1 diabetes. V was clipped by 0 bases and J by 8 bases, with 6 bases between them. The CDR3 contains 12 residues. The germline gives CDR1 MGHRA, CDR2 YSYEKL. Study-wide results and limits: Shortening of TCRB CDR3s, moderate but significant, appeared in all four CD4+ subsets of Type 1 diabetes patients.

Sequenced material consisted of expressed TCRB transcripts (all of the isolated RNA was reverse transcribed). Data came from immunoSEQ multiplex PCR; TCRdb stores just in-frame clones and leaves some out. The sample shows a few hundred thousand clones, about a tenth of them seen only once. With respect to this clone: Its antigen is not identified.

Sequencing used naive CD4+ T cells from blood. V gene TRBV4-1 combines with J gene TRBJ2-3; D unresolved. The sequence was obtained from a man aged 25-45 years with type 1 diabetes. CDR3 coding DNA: TGCGCCAGCAGCCAAGATCGAGGTACGCAGTATTTT. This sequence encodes CASSQDRGTQYF.